Sequencing of this TCR beta chain was carried out in a study of blood T cell repertoires in COVID-19. Across the study: PBMCs, B-cell-depleted T cells, or T cells were the source of the cDNA or gDNA that made up the material.

Method: immunoSEQ multiplex PCR; TCRdb's copy keeps in-frame clones and lacks some. The data show 250,000 to 350,000 clones, 80% to 90% seen once. This CDR3 comprises 14 residues. CDR1 is DFQATT and CDR2 is SNEGSKA in the germline V gene (reference sequence). Trimming cost V 3 bases and J 5 bases; bases outside gene matches: 4. The source material was PBMCs or T cells enriched from blood (not recorded which). The chain has TRBV20-1 and TRBJ1-5, with TRBD1 matching 10 bases. This clonotype was sampled from a woman aged 25-40 years who had recovered from COVID-19. The CDR3, as DNA: TGCAGTGCTAGTAGGGACAGGGGCCATCAGCCCCAGCATTTT. Protein sequence: CSASRDRGHQPQHF.